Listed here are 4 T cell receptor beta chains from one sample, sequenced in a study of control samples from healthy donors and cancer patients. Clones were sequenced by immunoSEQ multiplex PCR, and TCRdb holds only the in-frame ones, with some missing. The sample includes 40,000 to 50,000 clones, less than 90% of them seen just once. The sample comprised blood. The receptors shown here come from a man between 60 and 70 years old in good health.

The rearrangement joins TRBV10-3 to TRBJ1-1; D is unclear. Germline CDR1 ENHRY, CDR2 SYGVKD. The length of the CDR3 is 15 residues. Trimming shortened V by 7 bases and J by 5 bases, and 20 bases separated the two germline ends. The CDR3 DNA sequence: TGTGCCATCACATGGTCTTTCGGAAAAGAAACTGAAGCTTTCTTT. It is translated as CAITWSFGKETEAFF.

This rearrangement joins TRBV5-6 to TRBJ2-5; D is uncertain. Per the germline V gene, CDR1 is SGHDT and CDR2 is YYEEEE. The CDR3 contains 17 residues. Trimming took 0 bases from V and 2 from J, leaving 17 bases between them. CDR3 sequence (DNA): TGTGCCAGCAGCTTGGGGATTGGGATGAGGAAGCAAGAGACCCAGTACTTC. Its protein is CASSLGIGMRKQETQYF.

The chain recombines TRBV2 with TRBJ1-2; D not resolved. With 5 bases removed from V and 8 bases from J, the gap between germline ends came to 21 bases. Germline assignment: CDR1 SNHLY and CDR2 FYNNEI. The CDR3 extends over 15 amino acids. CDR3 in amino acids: CASSPLATETGGYTF. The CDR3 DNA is TGTGCCAGCAGTCCGCTGGCCACGGAGACGGGCGGCTACACCTTC.

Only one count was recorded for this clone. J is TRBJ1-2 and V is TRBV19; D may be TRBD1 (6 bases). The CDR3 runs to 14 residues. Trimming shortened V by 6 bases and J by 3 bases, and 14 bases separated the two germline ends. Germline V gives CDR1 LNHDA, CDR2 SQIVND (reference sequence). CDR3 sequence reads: CASRLGGVDYGYTF. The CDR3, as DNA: TGTGCCAGTAGATTGGGGGGCGTCGACTATGGCTACACCTTC.